Each of the 30 T cell receptor beta chains below was sequenced from the same sample in a study of blood T cell repertoires in COVID-19. Assay: immunoSEQ multiplex PCR; the TCRdb copy retains only in-frame clones and omits some. The sample contains about 240,000 clones, over 65% of which appear only once. The sequencing sample was made of peripheral blood. Every receptor here comes from a woman aged 80 or over with acute or convalescent COVID-19.

This chain uses TRBV5-1 with TRBJ1-6; TRBD1 might be the D (6 bases). The length of the CDR3 is 16 residues. The germline gives CDR1 SGHRS, CDR2 YFSETQ. Trimming shortened V by 1 base and J by 8 bases, and 16 bases separated the two germline ends. CDR3: CASSLWGHGNDSPLHF. CDR3 DNA sequence: TGCGCCAGCAGCTTGTGGGGACACGGAAACGATTCACCCCTCCACTTT.

This chain uses TRBV29-1 with TRBJ2-1, with a possible D match to TRBD1 (5 bases). Germline V lookup: CDR1 SQVTM, CDR2 ANQGSEA. The V and J ends lost 0 bases and 3 bases respectively, with 12 bases between them. The CDR3 contains 15 residues. The CDR3 spells CSVEEGAGRYNEQFF. CDR3 bases: TGCAGCGTTGAAGAAGGGGCAGGGCGCTACAATGAGCAGTTCTTC.

This chain uses TRBV3-1 (or the pseudogene TRBV3-2) with TRBJ2-7, with 7 bases lining up with TRBD2. Trimming took 4 bases from V and 4 from J; bases not matched to a gene: 7. Germline CDR1 LGHDT, CDR2 YNNKEL (reference sequence). This CDR3 has 14 amino acids. For the CDR3, the DNA is TGTGCCAGCAGCCCCCCCCGGGGGGATTACGAGCAGTACTTC. This codes for CASSPPRGDYEQYF.

This chain connects TRBV10-1 to TRBJ1-5, with D hard to call. Between the trimmed V and J ends, which lost 2 bases and 1 base, there was a span of 9 bases. The CDR3 has 15 amino acids. Per germline, CDR1 WNHNN and CDR2 SYGVQD (reference sequence). DNA of the CDR3: TGCGCCAGCAGTGAGGCAGGTCCAAGCAATCAGCCCCAGCATTTT. It codes for CASSEAGPSNQPQHF.

There are a few counts of this clone. The CDR3 DNA follows: TGTGCCAGTAGAAGAGGGGGTGGGAACACCATATATTTT. Translating gives CASRRGGGNTIYF. The rearrangement uses TRBV6-5 and TRBJ1-3, with D possibly TRBD1 on 6 matching bases. From germline, CDR1 is MNHEY and CDR2 SVGAGI. The CDR3 length is 13 residues. Trimming pared 9 bases from V and 7 bases from J, leaving 16 bases between.

The chain is built from TRBV4-2 and TRBJ1-6; a weak D match, TRBD1 (6 bases). This CDR3 region has 15 residues. Trimming pared 0 bases from V and 7 bases from J, leaving 10 bases between. Germline V gives CDR1 LGHNA, CDR2 YNFKEQ. CDR3 in amino acids: CASSQDGTTNSPLHF. The CDR3 nucleotides read TGTGCCAGCAGCCAAGATGGGACAACGAATTCACCCCTCCACTTT.

The gene calls are TRBV7-9 and TRBJ2-7, with 9 bases fitting TRBD2. The CDR3 loop spans 15 amino acids. Germline V lookup: CDR1 SEHNR, CDR2 FQNEAQ (reference sequence). J was trimmed by 4 bases and V by 5 bases; bases with no gene match: 9. This chain's CDR3 is CASSPQAGGVYEQYF. The DNA of the CDR3 is TGTGCCAGCAGCCCACAAGCGGGAGGCGTATACGAGCAGTACTTC.

J is TRBJ2-7 and V is TRBV5-5; D is uncertain. V lost 0 bases and J lost 0, with 10 bases in between. CDR1 is SGHKS and CDR2 is YYEKEE in the germline V gene (reference sequence). The CDR3 sequence is 15 residues long. DNA of the CDR3: TGTGCCAGCAGCTTGGGGTACTCAAGCTCCTACGAGCAGTACTTC. This codes for CASSLGYSSSYEQYF.

The V call is TRBV3-1 (or the pseudogene TRBV3-2), the J call TRBJ2-6; 13 bases line up with TRBD2. This CDR3 has 18 amino acids. Germline V gene lookup returns CDR1 LGHDT and CDR2 YNNKEL (reference sequence). Trimming cost V 4 bases and J 0 bases; bases outside gene matches: 3. The chain's CDR3 is CASSRRLAGGSGANVLTF. The CDR3, as DNA: TGTGCCAGCAGCCGACGACTAGCGGGAGGCTCTGGGGCCAACGTCCTGACTTTC.

In this sample, this clone turned up a few times. At the DNA level, this CDR3 is encoded by other sequences in the same sample as well. The chain has TRBV6-5 and TRBJ1-5, with 7 bases lining up with TRBD1. Germline CDR1 is MNHEY and CDR2 is SVGAGI. Losses at the gene ends were 6 bases for V and 0 bases for J; bases not matched to a gene: 5. The length of the CDR3 is 15 residues. CDR3: CASSLQGNSNQPQHF. CDR3 DNA: TGTGCCAGCAGCCTACAGGGGAATAGCAATCAGCCCCAGCATTTT.

The V call is TRBV7-7, the J call TRBJ2-2, with no clear D. In germline, CDR1 is SSHAT, CDR2 FNYEAQ (reference sequence). The CDR3 spans 14 residues. Trimming removed 4 bases at V and 0 bases at J, with 6 bases between. CDR3 nucleotides: TGTGCCAGCAGCTCTTCCCCGAACACCGGGGAGCTGTTTTTT. Translation gives CASSSSPNTGELFF.

The V and J genes are TRBV2 and TRBJ2-1; the match to TRBD2 covers 11 bases. The CDR3 has 17 residues. Trimming at V came to 6 bases and at J to 4 bases, leaving 11 bases not matched to a gene. Germline V lookup: CDR1 SNHLY, CDR2 FYNNEI. The CDR3 reads CASREGLGLAGYNEQFF. Written as DNA, the CDR3 is TGTGCCAGCAGGGAGGGACTAGGACTAGCGGGTTACAATGAGCAGTTCTTC.

This clone was counted only a few times. The chain joins TRBV6-5 to TRBJ1-1, with D possibly TRBD1 on 6 matching bases. The CDR3 has 13 amino acids. The V and J ends lost 6 bases and 0 bases respectively, with 8 bases between them. Germline V CDR1 and CDR2: MNHEY, SVGAGI. CDR3 DNA: TGTGCCAGCAGCGGACAGCTGAACACTGAAGCTTTCTTT. Its translation is CASSGQLNTEAFF.

The chain carries TRBV7-8 and TRBJ2-7; 9 nucleotides agree with TRBD1. V shed 1 base, J shed 6 bases, and the junction held 7 bases outside the gene matches. The CDR3 is made up of 15 amino acids. Germline V CDR1 and CDR2: SGHVS, FQNEAQ. CDR3 nucleotide sequence: TGTGCCAGCAGCTTAGAGACAGGGGGTCAGGGCGAGCAGTACTTC. Residues: CASSLETGGQGEQYF.

This rearrangement joins TRBV19 to TRBJ1-6; no clear D. CDR1 and CDR2 (germline): LNHDA, SQIVND (reference sequence). V lost 6 bases and J 0 bases, leaving 6 bases between the germline ends. The CDR3 extends over 14 amino acids. CDR3 bases: TGTGCCAGTAGCCCGAGCTCCTATAATTCACCCCTCCACTTT. Protein product: CASSPSSYNSPLHF.

The CDR3 nucleotides are TGTGCCAGCAGTTTATCGGGGGAGTACCAAGAGACCCAGTACTTC. Translation gives CASSLSGEYQETQYF. The chain couples TRBV6-5 to TRBJ2-5; D might be TRBD2 (6 bases). CDR1 and CDR2 (germline): MNHEY, SVGAGI. V was clipped by 4 bases and J by 0 bases, with 12 bases between them. The CDR3 spans 15 residues.

A single count supports this clone. CDR3 in amino acids: CASSVSGGVGPYNEQFF. The CDR3 DNA reads as TGTGCCAGCAGCGTCAGTGGCGGGGTGGGTCCCTACAATGAGCAGTTCTTC. The chain carries TRBV9 and TRBJ2-1; a weak D match, TRBD2 (6 bases). V was pared by 2 bases and J by 2 bases, with 17 bases between. This CDR3 comprises 17 residues. Germline V gives CDR1 SGDLS, CDR2 YYNGEE.

This clone was detected only a few times. The rearrangement links TRBV6-2 or TRBV6-3 to TRBJ1-5, with 8 bases fitting TRBD1. Germline CDR1 is MNHEY and CDR2 is SVGEGT. V gave up 5 bases and J gave up 4 bases; unmatched junction bases: 7. This CDR3 is 15 amino acids long. Here the CDR3 DNA reads TGTGCCAGCAGTCCGGGACAGGCCCTAAATCAGCCCCAGCATTTT. It is translated as CASSPGQALNQPQHF.

The chain uses TRBV20-1 and TRBJ2-1; 9 nucleotides line up with TRBD2. J lost 4 bases, V lost 3 bases, and 10 bases had no gene match. Germline V lookup: CDR1 DFQATT, CDR2 SNEGSKA (reference sequence). This CDR3 is built from 16 residues. The DNA of the CDR3 is TGCAGTGCTAGTAAGGGCGGGAGGGCCAATTACAATGAGCAGTTCTTC. This codes for CSASKGGRANYNEQFF.

The chain recombines TRBV10-3 with TRBJ1-1, with 12 bases lining up with TRBD1. Germline trimming cut 3 bases from V and 4 bases from J; bases unmatched to any gene: 6. The CDR3 runs to 16 residues. Germline CDR1 ENHRY, CDR2 SYGVKD. Here the CDR3 reads CAISDRDRGPRTEAFF. The DNA of the CDR3 is TGTGCCATCAGTGACCGGGACAGGGGGCCGCGCACTGAAGCTTTCTTT.

This clone appeared a few times. The chain joins TRBV30 to TRBJ1-4; maybe TRBD1 (6 bases). CDR1 is GTSNPN and CDR2 is SVGIG in the germline V gene (reference sequence). V gave up 4 bases and J gave up 8 bases, with 14 bases separating them. The CDR3 is made up of 13 amino acids. CDR3 residues: CAWNYRAREKLFF. CDR3 coding DNA: TGTGCCTGGAATTACAGGGCCCGCGAAAAACTGTTTTTT.

V usage is TRBV2 and J usage is TRBJ2-6, with D unclear. V gave up 6 bases and J gave up 0 bases, with 9 bases separating them. CDR1 is SNHLY, CDR2 FYNNEI, per germline. The CDR3 extends over 15 amino acids. The CDR3 is CASSDFSSGANVLTF. CDR3 sequence (DNA): TGTGCCAGCAGCGACTTTTCCTCTGGGGCCAACGTCCTGACTTTC.

The chain recombines TRBV5-1 with TRBJ2-7; D perhaps matches TRBD2 (7 bases). V was trimmed by 0 bases and J by 6 bases, leaving 13 bases between them. This CDR3 region has 14 residues. The V gene's germline CDR1 is SGHRS and CDR2 YFSETQ. CDR3: CASSLVAGATEQYF. The CDR3 DNA sequence: TGCGCCAGCAGCTTGGTTGCGGGGGCGACCGAGCAGTACTTC.

The V gene is TRBV27, the J gene TRBJ2-3; possible D gene TRBD1, 5 bases. Germline lookup yields CDR1 MNHEY and CDR2 SMNVEV (reference sequence). The CDR3 sequence is 14 residues long. The ends were cut back, 2 bases at V and 6 bases at J, with 12 bases in the middle. CDR3: CASSLRQTRDTQYF. CDR3 coding DNA: TGTGCCAGCAGTTTAAGACAGACTCGGGATACGCAGTATTTT.

This clone was observed a handful of times. The V call is TRBV4-1, the J call TRBJ1-2; no definite D call. Per the germline V gene, CDR1 is MGHRA and CDR2 is YSYEKL. Trimming stripped 1 base from V and 1 base from J, with 13 bases between. The CDR3 runs 16 residues. The CDR3 DNA sequence: TGCGCCAGCAGCCAAGTAGTCGCGGGGAGTAACTATGGCTACACCTTC. Encoded protein: CASSQVVAGSNYGYTF.

The genes are TRBV7-9 and TRBJ1-4; D is perhaps TRBD1 (6 bases). CDR1 is SEHNR, CDR2 FQNEAQ, per germline (reference sequence). Trimming pared 5 bases from V and 3 bases from J, leaving 13 bases between. The CDR3 consists of 15 residues. The CDR3 is CASSKDRMANEKLFF. The CDR3 DNA sequence: TGTGCCAGCAGCAAGGACAGAATGGCTAATGAAAAACTGTTTTTT.

The chain is built from TRBV19 and TRBJ1-1, with 7 bases aligning to TRBD1. Germline assignment: CDR1 LNHDA and CDR2 SQIVND (reference sequence). The CDR3 extends over 13 amino acids. Unmatched junction bases numbered 6, after V lost 8 bases and J lost 3 bases. The CDR3 sequence: CASLSDRDTEAFF. In DNA, the CDR3 is TGTGCCAGTCTGTCCGACAGGGACACTGAAGCTTTCTTT.

J is TRBJ2-7 and V is TRBV3-1 (or the pseudogene TRBV3-2); TRBD2 is a possible D gene (6 bases). The CDR3 runs 14 residues. V lost 1 base and J lost 2, with 9 bases in between. Germline V gene sequence: CDR1 LGHDT, CDR2 YNNKEL (reference sequence). This chain's CDR3 is CASSQAGGAYEQYF. The CDR3 nucleotides are TGTGCCAGCAGCCAAGCCGGCGGGGCCTACGAGCAGTACTTC.

This clone occurred a few times. This chain uses TRBV5-1 with TRBJ1-2; 10 bases line up with TRBD1. Germline loops: CDR1 SGHRS, CDR2 YFSETQ. The length of the CDR3 is 14 residues. Trimming cost V 9 bases and J 7 bases; bases outside gene matches: 12. CDR3 protein: CATKEGQGFGGYTF. CDR3 nucleotides: TGCGCCACTAAGGAGGGACAGGGGTTTGGTGGCTACACCTTC.

The V call is TRBV19, the J call TRBJ1-2; TRBD1 aligns across 9 bases. Per the germline V gene, CDR1 is LNHDA and CDR2 is SQIVND (reference sequence). The V gene end was trimmed by 0 bases and the J gene end by 4 bases; junction bases not matched to a gene: 6. CDR3 length equals 16 residues. CDR3 amino acids: CASSIEVAGQGYGYTF. CDR3 nucleotide sequence: TGTGCCAGTAGTATAGAAGTGGCGGGACAGGGCTATGGCTACACCTTC.